This is a list of T cell receptor beta chains from one sample in a study of CD8 T cells in ankylosing spondylitis. Each CDR3 protein is one row after TCRdb ran MiXCR on the 5' RACE reads. The repertoire holds 290,000 or so distinct CDR3 sequences, under 25% seen once, with under 4% in the top ten. The specimen sequenced was blood, either unsorted or a sorted T cell fraction (not recorded which). The receptors shown here come from a female donor with ankylosing spondylitis or in good health (not recorded which). CDR3s include the opening cysteine and the closing phenylalanine or tryptophan. The order of the fields is J gene, V gene, D gene, clone size, CDR3 protein, CDR3 DNA. A D gene is named only where the DNA matches it firmly. A clone size is listed for some rows: how often the clone was seen (once, few, many), or a class if it is expanded.

TRBJ2-2	TRBV6-2/TRBV6-3	.	.	CASAVRDPNTGELFF	TGTGCCTCAGCTGTCCGGGACCCTAACACCGGGGAGCTGTTTTTT
TRBJ1-1	TRBV10-3	.	.	CAISEAAGRGTEAFF	TGTGCCATCAGTGAAGCGGCGGGCCGTGGCACTGAAGCTTTCTTT
TRBJ2-2	TRBV24-1	.	.	CATSDLRGGNTGELFF	TGTGCCACCAGTGATTTGCGAGGGGGTAACACCGGGGAGCTGTTTTTT
TRBJ2-7	TRBV12-3/TRBV12-4	.	few	CASSFLGEGVFYEQYF	TGTGCCAGCAGTTTTCTCGGGGAGGGGGTCTTTTACGAGCAGTACTTC
TRBJ2-1	TRBV5-1	.	.	CASSIAVSGGEQFF	TGCGCCAGCAGTATAGCCGTTTCGGGCGGAGAGCAGTTCTTC
TRBJ1-2	TRBV6-5	.	few	CASSYQGEGYTF	TGTGCCAGCAGTTACCAGGGTGAGGGCTACACCTTC
TRBJ1-4	TRBV6-1	.	.	CASANTGTGEKLFF	TGTGCCAGCGCCAACACAGGGACGGGGGAAAAACTGTTTTTT
TRBJ2-3	TRBV7-2	.	.	CASSLDRSRTQYF	TGTGCCAGCAGCTTAGATCGATCGAGGACGCAGTATTTT
TRBJ2-1	TRBV5-1	TRBD1	few	CASSLGGGQGNNEQFF	TGCGCCAGCAGCTTGGGTGGGGGACAGGGGAACAATGAGCAGTTCTTC
TRBJ2-5	TRBV13	.	many	CASSSKYQETQYF	TGTGCCAGCAGCTCGAAGTACCAAGAGACCCAGTACTTC
TRBJ2-1	TRBV20-1	TRBD2	.	CSAKVSSGFYNEQFF	TGCAGTGCTAAGGTATCTAGCGGGTTCTACAATGAGCAGTTCTTC